What follows describes a single TCR beta chain. Some clones are missing from TCRdb's copy, which holds only in-frame ones; the method was immunoSEQ multiplex PCR. The table shows roughly 99,000 clones, with 82% occurring only once. This sample stems from a study of control samples from healthy donors and cancer patients. This clonotype originated in a man in his sixties in good health. Sequencing input: blood.

The CDR3 DNA follows: TGTGCCAGCAGTGACTCAGAAGCCAATGAGCAGTTCTTC. It specifies CASSDSEANEQFF. The chain is built from TRBV6-4 and TRBJ2-1; D not certain. CDR1 and CDR2 (germline): MRHNA, SNTAGT. This CDR3 comprises 13 residues. V was cut by 0 bases and J by 6 bases, with 6 bases left in between.